The clone carrying this T cell receptor (beta chain) was seen a few times. These data are taken from a study of identical twins. TCRdb fed the 5' RACE reads into MiXCR, producing one record per CDR3 protein. The table lists 400,000 to 600,000 distinct CDR3 sequences, approximately 20% of them singletons. The V end lost 6 bases, the J end lost 4 bases, and 15 bases lay between the germline ends. The CDR3 totals 14 residues. The germline V gene has CDR1 LGHDT and CDR2 YNNKEL (reference sequence). The data also belong to a second study, concerning yellow fever vaccine responses in identical twins.

The TCR originated in a woman between 18 and 30 years old in good health. Sequenced sample: CD4+ T cells sorted from blood. The J gene is TRBJ1-1, the V gene TRBV3-1; D is possibly TRBD1 (6 bases). CDR3 residues: CASRNRALGTEAFF. The CDR3 DNA follows: TGTGCCAGCAGAAACAGGGCGTTGGGCACTGAAGCTTTCTTT.